This passage covers 25 T cell receptor beta chains from one sample sequenced in a study of cytomegalovirus exposure and HLA in healthy donors. Use of 60 Vbeta and 13 Jbeta primers characterized the PCR. Repertoires were generated with immunoSEQ multiplex PCR, while TCRdb's copy carries only in-frame clones and drops some. The sample has 150,000 to 200,000 clones, more than 85% seen once. The specimen sequenced was PBMCs. The receptors originated from a girl younger than two in good health and CMV-seronegative.

This sequence joins TRBV29-1 and TRBJ1-1; no reliable D call. Germline CDR1 is SQVTM and CDR2 is ANQGSEA. The CDR3 length is 12 residues. Trimming shortened V by 4 bases and J by 10 bases, and 16 bases separated the two germline ends. Written as DNA, the CDR3 is TGCAGCGTTGGAGGTTTTAGCGGGTTAGCTTTCTTT. Protein: CSVGGFSGLAFF.

The chain links TRBV15 to TRBJ2-3; tentative D call: TRBD2 (5 bases). Germline V gene lookup returns CDR1 LNHNV and CDR2 YYDKDF (reference sequence). The V gene lost 6 bases and the J gene lost 4 bases, with 5 bases spanning the gap. This CDR3 has 11 amino acids. CDR3 nucleotides: TGTGCCACCAGGGAGGCAGATACGCAGTATTTT. It is translated as CATREADTQYF.

The CDR3 protein is CASSPPLAGDAYEQYF. The CDR3 DNA reads as TGCGCCAGCAGCCCACCCCTAGCGGGGGACGCCTACGAGCAGTACTTC. This chain uses TRBV4-1 with TRBJ2-5; 10 nucleotides match TRBD2. Near its end, the DNA agrees better with TRBJ2-7, so the J call may be wrong. CDR3 length: 16 amino acids. CDR1 is MGHRA and CDR2 is YSYEKL in the germline V gene.

CDR3 sequence reads: CAISPIPGHEVLEQYF. CDR3 coding DNA: TGTGCCATCAGTCCGATACCGGGACACGAGGTTCTCGAGCAGTACTTC. The chain links TRBV10-3 to TRBJ2-7; TRBD1 is a possible D gene (6 bases). V shed 5 bases and J shed 6 bases, with 23 bases lying between them. The CDR3 runs to 16 residues. Germline V gene sequence: CDR1 ENHRY, CDR2 SYGVKD.

The chain has TRBV9 and TRBJ1-1; D is unclear. Deletions cut 0 bases from V and 3 bases from J, with 21 bases between. Germline V CDR1 and CDR2: SGDLS, YYNGEE. This CDR3 spans 18 amino acids. CDR3 residues: CASSVDGKGGRRDTEAFF. The CDR3 coding sequence is TGTGCCAGCAGCGTAGATGGAAAAGGCGGCCGACGGGACACTGAAGCTTTCTTT.

J is TRBJ1-2 and V is TRBV6-1; D perhaps matches TRBD1 (6 bases). This CDR3 has 14 residues. Germline loops: CDR1 MNHNS, CDR2 SASEGT. Trimming removed 5 bases from V and 4 bases from J, with 14 bases in between. The CDR3 coding sequence is TGTGCCAGCAGTAAAGAAACAGGGCTCTATGGCTACACCTTC. Protein product: CASSKETGLYGYTF.

Of note for this clone: One end of the junction fails to match germline, which may point to a read error. This chain connects TRBV7-9 to TRBJ1-1, with 8 bases matching TRBD1. The CDR3 loop spans 14 amino acids. Germline values: CDR1 SEHNR, CDR2 FQNEAQ (reference sequence). This CDR3 reads CSSSPGQEVTGAFF. The CDR3 bases are TGTTCCAGCAGCCCGGGACAGGAGGTAACCGGGGCTTTCTTT.

This clone was recorded a few times. This rearrangement joins TRBV13 to TRBJ1-2, with D maybe TRBD1 (6 bases). Germline CDR1 is PRHDT and CDR2 is FYEKMQ (reference sequence). Between the trimmed V and J ends, which lost 4 bases and 5 bases, there was a span of 20 bases. The CDR3 totals 16 residues. CDR3 nucleotide sequence: TGTGCCAGCAGCTGGGGCGGGGGGCCGCCTACATATGGCTACACCTTC. Protein: CASSWGGGPPTYGYTF.

V is TRBV2 and J is TRBJ2-3, with TRBD1 matching over 8 bases. Germline CDR1 is SNHLY and CDR2 is FYNNEI. The CDR3 has 12 amino acids. V lost 10 bases, J lost 4 bases, and 4 bases stayed unmatched. CDR3 in amino acids: CAIQDRADTQYF. In DNA form, the CDR3 reads TGTGCCATCCAGGACAGGGCAGATACGCAGTATTTT.

This clone was seen just once. V is TRBV9 and J is TRBJ2-7; 14 nucleotides align to TRBD2. This CDR3 comprises 15 residues. The V segment lost 2 bases and the J segment 9 bases; nucleotides outside the gene matches: 7. Germline V gene data show CDR1 as SGDLS and CDR2 as YYNGEE. Here the CDR3 DNA reads TGTGCCAGCAGCGTTTCGGGACTAGCGGGAGTGGCGCAGTACTTC. Translation: CASSVSGLAGVAQYF.

The chain uses TRBV4-1 and TRBJ2-3; 9 bases agree with TRBD2. V lost 5 bases to trimming and J lost 5 bases; unmatched junction nucleotides: 11. There are 16 residues in the CDR3. Germline loops: CDR1 MGHRA, CDR2 YSYEKL. The CDR3 DNA is TGCGCCAGCAGCATTATTGGCGGGGGGGTGGAAGATACGCAGTATTTT. Protein: CASSIIGGGVEDTQYF.

This clone was observed a single time. The rearrangement joins TRBV19 to TRBJ2-5; TRBD1 matches at 9 bases. The trim removed 7 bases at V and 3 bases at J, leaving 6 bases unmatched. The CDR3 sequence is 14 residues long. Germline V CDR1 and CDR2: LNHDA, SQIVND (reference sequence). The CDR3 protein is CASTARDREETQYF. DNA of the CDR3: TGTGCCAGTACCGCCCGGGACAGGGAAGAGACCCAGTACTTC.

This sequence joins TRBV27 and TRBJ1-4; D might be TRBD1 (5 bases). V lost 4 bases and J lost 8, with 8 bases in between. CDR3 size: 12 residues. The germline V gene encodes CDR1 MNHEY and CDR2 SMNVEV (reference sequence). The CDR3 DNA is TGTGCCAGCAGTTCCGGGGGAGAAAAACTGTTTTTT. This encodes CASSSGGEKLFF. The variable domain in full, completed from reference TRBV27 and TRBJ1-4, reads EAQVTQNPRYLITVTGKKLTVTCSQNMNHEYMSWYRQDPGLGLRQIYYSMNVEVTDKGDVPEGYKVSRKEKRNFPLILESPSPNQTSLYFCASSSGGEKLFFGSGTQLSVL.

The chain uses TRBV5-4 and TRBJ2-1; 11 nucleotides line up with TRBD2. The J segment lost 7 bases and the V segment lost 4 bases, leaving 10 bases of the junction unmatched. CDR1 and CDR2 (germline): SGHNT, YYREEE (reference sequence). The CDR3 consists of 16 residues. CDR3 protein: CASSPVAGGPENEQFF. The CDR3 bases are TGTGCCAGCAGCCCCGTAGCGGGAGGGCCGGAAAATGAGCAGTTCTTC.

V and J are TRBV30 and TRBJ2-5; 7 positions match TRBD2. The J call may be mistaken, given a closer DNA end match to TRBJ2-7. Germline assignment: CDR1 GTSNPN and CDR2 SVGIG (reference sequence). This CDR3 is 14 amino acids long. Here the CDR3 reads CAWRTPGLRYEQYF. The CDR3 DNA sequence: TGTGCCTGGAGGACCCCGGGACTACGTTACGAGCAGTACTTC.

The table lists this clone with a count of one. The V gene is TRBV30, the J gene TRBJ2-3, with D perhaps TRBD2 (5 bases). Germline V CDR1 and CDR2: GTSNPN, SVGIG (reference sequence). The CDR3 runs 15 residues. The V and J ends lost 0 bases and 4 bases respectively, with 14 bases between them. CDR3 nucleotide sequence: TGTGCCTGGAGTGTACTCGCGGGTTCGGCAGATACGCAGTATTTT. Protein sequence: CAWSVLAGSADTQYF.

Comments on this clone: Likely a read error: the CDR3 ends without its conserved phenylalanine or tryptophan. The chain couples TRBV12-5 to TRBJ1-2; no clear D. The CDR3 covers 13 residues. CDR1 and CDR2 from the germline V gene are LGHNT and FRNRAP. Trimming took 1 base from V and 2 from J, leaving 5 bases between them. As DNA, the CDR3 is TGTGCTAGTGGTTTGGATGGAAACTATGGCTACACCCTC. This codes for CASGLDGNYGYTL.

The chain combines TRBV6-1 with TRBJ2-5, with TRBD1 matching 9 bases. V was clipped by 1 base and J by 4 bases; unmatched bases: 13. The CDR3 spans 18 residues. In germline, CDR1 is MNHNS, CDR2 SASEGT. The CDR3 loop is CASSEVFGGQGGRETQYF. CDR3 in DNA: TGTGCCAGCAGTGAAGTGTTTGGGGGACAGGGAGGGCGAGAGACCCAGTACTTC.

The chain is built from TRBV4-2 and TRBJ2-7, with 12 bases identical to TRBD2. V dropped 3 bases and J dropped 2; count of bases not matched to a gene: 5. Germline assignment: CDR1 LGHNA and CDR2 YNFKEQ. This CDR3 comprises 16 residues. The CDR3 DNA follows: TGTGCCAGCAGCCAGGCTAGCGGGAGGGTGACCTACGAGCAGTACTTC. Protein sequence: CASSQASGRVTYEQYF.

The chain joins TRBV2 to TRBJ1-5, with D possibly being TRBD1 (5 bases). Per the germline V gene, CDR1 is SNHLY and CDR2 is FYNNEI. This CDR3 has 13 amino acids. With 8 bases removed from V and 5 bases from J, the gap between germline ends came to 13 bases. CDR3 DNA: TGTGCCAGCCGATTGGGGGAGGATCAGCCCCAGCATTTT. Translated: CASRLGEDQPQHF.

This clone has more than one count but fewer than ten. The J gene is TRBJ2-2, the V gene TRBV7-8, with TRBD2 identical over 8 bases. Looked up from germline, CDR1 is SGHVS and CDR2 is FQNEAQ. With V trimmed by 4 bases and J by 4 bases, 8 bases remained unmatched. CDR3 length equals 16 residues. The chain's CDR3 is CASSSGSAGGTGELFF. The CDR3 bases are TGTGCCAGCAGCTCGGGTTCTGCGGGAGGCACCGGGGAGCTGTTTTTT.

The CDR3 DNA reads as TGTGCCAGCAGGAACCTGGGGGGACAGGGGCCCACCTACGAGCAGTACTTC. It is translated as CASRNLGGQGPTYEQYF. This chain uses TRBV7-9 with TRBJ2-7; the match to TRBD1 covers 10 bases. CDR3 length: 17 amino acids. The V segment lost 6 bases and the J segment 2 bases; nucleotides outside the gene matches: 13. In germline, CDR1 is SEHNR, CDR2 FQNEAQ (reference sequence). Filled out from reference TRBV7-9 and TRBJ2-7, the complete variable domain reads DTGVSQNPRHKITKRGQNVTFRCDPISEHNRLYWYRQTLGQGPEFLTYFQNEAQLEKSRLLSDRFSAERPKGSFSTLEIQRTEQGDSAMYLCASRNLGGQGPTYEQYFGPGTRLTVT.

This chain connects TRBV2 to TRBJ2-7; the match to TRBD1 covers 10 bases. This CDR3 spans 15 amino acids. Germline loops: CDR1 SNHLY, CDR2 FYNNEI. Trimming cost V 5 bases and J 0 bases; bases outside gene matches: 4. The DNA of the CDR3 is TGTGCCAGCAGTCAAGGGACAGGGGTCTCCTACGAGCAGTACTTC. This gives the protein CASSQGTGVSYEQYF.

V gene TRBV6-5 combines with J gene TRBJ1-1; TRBD1 might be the D (6 bases). V was pared by 0 bases and J by 6 bases, with 17 bases between. Germline CDR1 is MNHEY and CDR2 is SVGAGI. The CDR3 extends over 16 amino acids. In nucleotides, the CDR3 is TGTGCCAGCAGTTACTCGATCCGGGGGGGCAGTGCTGAAGCTTTCTTT. Its translation: CASSYSIRGGSAEAFF.

This chain joins TRBV9 and TRBJ1-2; 8 nucleotides line up with TRBD1. There are 14 residues in the CDR3. CDR1 is SGDLS, CDR2 YYNGEE, per germline. After removal of 3 bases from V and 4 bases from J, the junction contained 5 bases not matched to a gene. This chain's CDR3 is CASSGQGLSYGYTF. CDR3 coding DNA: TGTGCCAGCAGCGGACAGGGGCTGTCCTATGGCTACACCTTC.